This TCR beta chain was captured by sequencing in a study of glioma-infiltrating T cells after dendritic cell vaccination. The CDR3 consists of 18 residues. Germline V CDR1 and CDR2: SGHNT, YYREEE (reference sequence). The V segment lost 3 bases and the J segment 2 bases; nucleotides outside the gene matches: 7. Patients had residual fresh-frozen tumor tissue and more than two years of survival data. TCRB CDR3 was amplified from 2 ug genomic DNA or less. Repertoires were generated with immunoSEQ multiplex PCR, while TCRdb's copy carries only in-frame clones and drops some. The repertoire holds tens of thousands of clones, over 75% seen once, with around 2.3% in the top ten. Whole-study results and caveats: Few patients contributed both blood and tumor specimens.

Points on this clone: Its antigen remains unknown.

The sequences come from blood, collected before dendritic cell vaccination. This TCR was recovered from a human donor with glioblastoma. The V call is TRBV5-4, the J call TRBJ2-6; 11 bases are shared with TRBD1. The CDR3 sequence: CASSSTGTGGPGANVLTF. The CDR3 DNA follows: TGTGCCAGCAGCTCCACCGGGACAGGGGGTCCTGGGGCCAACGTCCTGACTTTC.